This is a list of T cell receptor beta chains from one sample in a study of CD8+ T cells in alopecia areata. The data were produced by immunoSEQ multiplex PCR, yet TCRdb's version contains in-frame clones alone and is incomplete. The sample lists around 270,000 clones, 58% occurring once. This specimen consisted of CD4+ T cells sorted from blood, obtained at week 24, from a patient treated with tofacitinib. These receptors were collected from a human donor with alopecia areata. The CDR3 runs from the conserved cysteine through the conserved F or W. A D gene is named only where the DNA matches it firmly. The size entry is marked missing in some rows and otherwise reads once, few, many or a size class.

clone size	V gene	J gene	CDR3 length	D gene	CDR3 DNA	CDR3 protein
many	TRBV5-1	TRBJ2-2	13	TRBD1	TGCGCCAGCAGCGGACAGGGGACCGGGGAGCTGTTTTTT	CASSGQGTGELFF
.	TRBV6-5	TRBJ2-7	13	TRBD1	TGTGCCAGCATATCCCCAGGGGGCTACGAGCAGTACTTC	CASISPGGYEQYF
.	TRBV28	TRBJ1-2	14	.	TGTGCCAGCAGTTCCGGGACCACTAACTATGGCTACACCTTC	CASSSGTTNYGYTF
.	TRBV2	TRBJ2-5	15	TRBD1	TGTGCCAGCAGTGATCCAACAGGGGCAGGAGAGACCCAGTACTTC	CASSDPTGAGETQYF
.	TRBV6-6	TRBJ2-7	13	.	TGTGCCAGCAGTTATCACAGGGTGCGCGAGCAGTACTTC	CASSYHRVREQYF
.	TRBV4-3	TRBJ1-2	13	.	TGCGCCAGCAGCCAAGACAGGGGTGGTGGCTACACCTTC	CASSQDRGGGYTF
.	TRBV4-1	TRBJ2-7	14	TRBD1	TGCGCCAGCAGCCAAGATGGGACAGGCTACGAGCAGTACTTC	CASSQDGTGYEQYF
.	TRBV15	TRBJ1-5	16	.	TGTGCCACCAGCAGAGAGCTTGGTAGCGGCAATCAGCCCCAGCATTTT	CATSRELGSGNQPQHF
.	TRBV28	TRBJ1-6	14	TRBD1	TGTGCCAGCAGTACAGGGGGCATAGATTCACCCCTCCACTTT	CASSTGGIDSPLHF
.	TRBV30	TRBJ2-5	15	TRBD1	TGTGCCTGGGTCGGGACAGGCCCATACCAGGAGACCCAGTACTTC	CAWVGTGPYQETQYF
few	TRBV30	TRBJ1-5	14	.	TGTGCCTGGAGTGTATTGGCAGGGAATCAGCCCCAGCATTTT	CAWSVLAGNQPQHF
.	TRBV30	TRBJ1-3	13	.	TGTGCCTGGGCAGTTAACTCTGGAAACACCATATATTTT	CAWAVNSGNTIYF
few	TRBV18	TRBJ2-7	13	.	TGTGCCAGCTCACCACTACCGCTATACGAGCAGTACTTC	CASSPLPLYEQYF
.	TRBV25-1	TRBJ2-1	13	TRBD2	TGTGCCAGCAGTGAGGGAGGGAGGGGTGAGCAGTTCTTC	CASSEGGRGEQFF
.	TRBV6-5	TRBJ2-7	15	TRBD1	TGTGCCAGCAGCTCACACCGGGACAGAGCCTACGAGCAGTACTTC	CASSSHRDRAYEQYF
.	TRBV27	TRBJ1-5	14	.	TGTGCCAGCAGACCTCGCAGGGGAGACCAGCCCCAGCATTTT	CASRPRRGDQPQHF
.	TRBV5-1	TRBJ2-7	13	.	TGCGCCAGCAGCCTTCGTATCTCCTACGAGCAGTACTTC	CASSLRISYEQYF
.	TRBV6-6	TRBJ2-5	14	.	TGTGCCAGCACCCGCTCCACGTCTCAAGAGACCCAGTACTTC	CASTRSTSQETQYF
.	TRBV30	TRBJ2-7	14	TRBD1	TGTGCCTGGAACCCGCGGGACAGGGGGAACGAGCAGTACTTC	CAWNPRDRGNEQYF
.	TRBV6-1	TRBJ1-5	14	.	TGTGCCAGCAGCCCGGACGGGACCGGACAGCCCCAGCATTTT	CASSPDGTGQPQHF
.	TRBV2	TRBJ2-5	12	TRBD1	TGTGCCAGCAGAGGGGACAGCGAGACCCAGTACTTC	CASRGDSETQYF
.	TRBV7-2	TRBJ1-1	13	.	TGTGCCAGCAGCCTCTACGGGACAACTGAAGCTTTCTTT	CASSLYGTTEAFF
.	TRBV5-4	TRBJ1-1	13	TRBD1	TGTGCCAGCAGCTTGGTGGGACAGCCTGAAGCTTTCTTT	CASSLVGQPEAFF
few	TRBV9	TRBJ1-6	13	.	TGTGCCAGTAACCGGGACACCAATTCACCCCTCCACTTT	CASNRDTNSPLHF
.	TRBV30	TRBJ1-2	16	TRBD1	TGTGCCTGGAGTGCCGGCGGGACAGGGGATGGCTATGGCTACACCTTC	CAWSAGGTGDGYGYTF
.	TRBV9	TRBJ1-5	15	TRBD1	TGTGCCAGCAGCGAGGGACAGCTAACCAATCAGCCCCAGCATTTT	CASSEGQLTNQPQHF
.	TRBV5-1	TRBJ2-3	16	TRBD1	TGCGCCAGCAGCCCCGGACAGGGGACGGGCACAGATACGCAGTATTTT	CASSPGQGTGTDTQYF
.	TRBV4-1	TRBJ2-1	14	TRBD1	TGCGCCAGCAGCCCGGGGACAGCCTACAATGAGCAGTTCTTC	CASSPGTAYNEQFF
.	TRBV30	TRBJ1-1	14	TRBD1	TGTGCCTGGAGCGTGGGGACAGGGGGCGCCAGGGCTTTCTTT	CAWSVGTGGARAFF
few	TRBV6-5	TRBJ2-3	15	TRBD1	TGTGCCAGCAGTTACGGGCAGGGGGCACCAGATACGCAGTATTTT	CASSYGQGAPDTQYF
.	TRBV2	TRBJ1-2	12	TRBD1	TGTGCCAGCAGTGGACAGGGGTTAGGCTACACCTTC	CASSGQGLGYTF
.	TRBV14	TRBJ2-7	13	.	TGTGCCAGCAGCCAGCAAGGTGTACTCGAGCAGTACTTC	CASSQQGVLEQYF
.	TRBV9	TRBJ2-3	13	.	TGTGCCAGCAGCGCGGGGAGGTCAGATACGCAGTATTTT	CASSAGRSDTQYF
few	TRBV29-1	TRBJ2-7	15	.	TGCAGCGTTGAAGGGGGTGGGACATCAGCCTACGAGCAGTACTTC	CSVEGGGTSAYEQYF
few	TRBV5-4	TRBJ2-7	15	.	TGTGCCAGCAGTTCAGACTTCGGGACATTGAGGCGGCAGTACTTC	CASSSDFGTLRRQYF
.	TRBV9	TRBJ1-4	13	.	TGTGCCAGCAGCGAACGGGGCGTTGAAAAACTGTTTTTT	CASSERGVEKLFF
.	TRBV12-5	TRBJ2-3	16	TRBD2	TGTGCTAGTAGTCCGGGACTAGCGGGGAGAACAGATACGCAGTATTTT	CASSPGLAGRTDTQYF
.	TRBV18	TRBJ1-2	13	.	TGTGCCAGCTCACCGGATCCTAACTATGGCTACACCTTC	CASSPDPNYGYTF
.	TRBV30	TRBJ1-4	13	TRBD1	TGTGCCTGGGTGACAGGGGGCAACGAAAAACTGTTTTTT	CAWVTGGNEKLFF